Detailed here is one T cell receptor (beta chain). No antigen is known for it. The sample comes from a study of T cells in Graves' hyperthyroidism and ophthalmopathy. The CDR3 regions of TCR beta were amplified from RNA transcripts. With the HTBI primer set, the TCR CDR3 went through a first round of RT-PCR. Via MiXCR, TCRdb re-called the multiplex PCR reads, giving one row per CDR3 protein. The table shows about 500,000 distinct CDR3 sequences, with approximately 49% occurring only once. Clinical symptoms, serum thyroxine and TRAb, thyroid ultrasound and orbital computed tomography were used for the diagnoses. Regarding the study as a whole: With a median lead of approximately 6.4 months before onset, the model predicted ophthalmopathy.

Sample: peripheral blood or thyroid tissue (not recorded which). This sequence originates from an adult woman with Graves' disease, either hyperthyroidism or ophthalmopathy (not recorded which).

The CDR3 sequence: CASSSGQSGEKLFF. As DNA, the CDR3 is TGTGCCAGCAGTTCAGGACAGAGTGGAGAAAAACTGTTTTTT. The chain combines TRBV7-9 with TRBJ1-4; tentatively, D is TRBD1 (6 bases). The CDR3 is 14 amino acids. Trimming took 6 bases from V and 8 from J, leaving 16 bases between them. CDR1 is SEHNR and CDR2 is FQNEAQ in the germline V gene (reference sequence).